Below are 26 T cell receptor beta chains sequenced from a single sample in a study of T-cell reconstitution after alpha-beta-depleted transplantation in children. Preparation of the TCRbeta library used unique molecular identifiers. TCRdb passed the PCR reads through MiXCR, listing each CDR3 protein once. The data hold approximately 590,000 distinct CDR3 sequences, with approximately 10% observed a single time. The source was PBMCs from the stem cell graft donor, collected from the stem cell graft. These TCRs come from a human donor who donated a stem cell graft to a child with acute myeloid leukemia.

At least ten counts were recorded for this clonotype. The chain employs TRBV7-9 and TRBJ2-1, with TRBD2 as a possible D gene (5 bases). Deletions cut 5 bases from V and 4 bases from J, with 9 bases between. Germline V gene sequence: CDR1 SEHNR, CDR2 FQNEAQ (reference sequence). The CDR3 loop spans 13 amino acids. Here the CDR3 DNA reads TGTGCCAGCAGCACTAGGGTGTACAATGAGCAGTTCTTC. Translated, it gives CASSTRVYNEQFF.

About this clonotype: Since a much larger clone is just one base distant, this may be a read error. V usage is TRBV2 and J usage is TRBJ2-5, with D perhaps being TRBD1 or TRBD2 (6 bases each). Germline V gives CDR1 SNHLY, CDR2 FYNNEI. This CDR3 spans 15 amino acids. V lost 3 bases, J lost 2 bases, and 13 bases lay in between. CDR3 coding DNA: TGTGCCAGCAGTGAGAGGGGGGACCATCAAGAGACCCAGTACTTC. Its translation is CASSERGDHQETQYF.

This clonotype was picked up many times. This chain connects TRBV7-9 to TRBJ2-1; D call uncertain. Germline CDR1 is SEHNR and CDR2 is FQNEAQ (reference sequence). Deletions cut 2 bases from V and 6 bases from J, with 5 bases between. This CDR3 is built from 12 residues. The CDR3 sequence: CASSLLRNEQFF. CDR3 DNA sequence: TGTGCCAGCAGCTTATTACGCAATGAGCAGTTCTTC.

This clonotype was observed a handful of times. This chain joins TRBV6-2 or TRBV6-3 and TRBJ2-1; 9 nucleotides match TRBD2. This CDR3 comprises 14 residues. The V and J ends lost 5 bases and 5 bases, in that order; junction bases with no gene match: 4. Germline CDR1 and CDR2: MNHEY and SVGEGT. The CDR3 bases are TGTGCCAGCAGTACGACTAGCGGCAACAATGAGCAGTTCTTC. Amino acids: CASSTTSGNNEQFF.

In its sample, this clonotype was seen many times. The CDR3 loop is CATETGYTGELFF. The CDR3, as DNA: TGTGCCACCGAGACAGGTTACACCGGGGAGCTGTTTTTT. V usage is TRBV12-3 or TRBV12-4 and J usage is TRBJ2-2; possibly TRBD1 for D (6 bases). Trimming took 10 bases from V and 3 from J, leaving 12 bases between them. The CDR3 runs 13 residues.

This chain uses TRBV29-1 with TRBJ1-1; D might be TRBD1 (5 bases). Trimming shortened V by 6 bases and J by 0 bases, and 11 bases separated the two germline ends. Germline CDR1 SQVTM, CDR2 ANQGSEA. CDR3 length: 13 amino acids. CDR3 in amino acids: CSVAKGLNTEAFF. CDR3 DNA: TGCAGCGTGGCCAAGGGGTTGAACACTGAAGCTTTCTTT.

In DNA, the CDR3 is TGTGCCAGCAGCTTAGATCCGCCAGGGGCCAATGAAAAACTGTTTTTT. It specifies CASSLDPPGANEKLFF. This rearrangement joins TRBV11-2 to TRBJ1-4, with D maybe TRBD1 (6 bases). Trimming removed 0 bases at V and 5 bases at J, with 13 bases between. Germline assignment: CDR1 SGHAT and CDR2 FQNNGV. The CDR3 spans 16 residues. The full variable domain, completed using reference TRBV11-2 and TRBJ1-4, is EAGVAQSPRYKIIEKRQSVAFWCNPISGHATLYWYQQILGQGPKLLIQFQNNGVVDDSQLPKDRFSAERLKGVDSTLKIQPAKLEDSAVYLCASSLDPPGANEKLFFGSGTQLSVL.

This chain joins TRBV7-2 and TRBJ2-2; D tentatively fits TRBD1 or TRBD2 (5 bases each). The CDR3 loop spans 17 amino acids. CDR1 and CDR2 from the germline V gene are SGHTA and FQGNSA. The V end was cut by 5 bases, the J end by 7 bases, with 23 bases between. CDR3 region: CASSPGTSAQRIGELFF. As DNA, the CDR3 is TGTGCCAGCAGCCCCGGGACGAGTGCCCAGAGGATCGGGGAGCTGTTTTTT.

This clonotype was seen a few times. This sequence joins TRBV5-1 and TRBJ1-5; D unresolved. The CDR3 is made up of 15 amino acids. V lost 0 bases and J 3 bases, leaving 10 bases between the germline ends. CDR1 and CDR2 (germline): SGHRS, YFSETQ. The CDR3 bases are TGCGCCAGCAGCTTGGCGTCTGCCCCCAATCAGCCCCAGCATTTT. Translation: CASSLASAPNQPQHF. The variable domain in full, with the rest retrieved from reference TRBV5-1 and TRBJ1-5, is KAGVTQTPRYLIKTRGQQVTLSCSPISGHRSVSWYQQTPGQGLQFLFEYFSETQRNKGNFPGRFSGRQFSNSRSEMNVSTLELGDSALYLCASSLASAPNQPQHFGDGTRLSIL.

The CDR3 nucleotides read TGTGCCAGCAGGGGGGTGGGACTTTATGGCTACACCTTC. This translates into CASRGVGLYGYTF. V gene TRBV28 combines with J gene TRBJ1-2; tentatively, D is TRBD1 (5 bases). V lost 6 bases, J lost 5 bases, and 13 bases lay in between. Germline V lookup: CDR1 MDHEN, CDR2 SYDVKM. The CDR3 consists of 13 residues.

This clonotype was seen at least ten times. This chain uses TRBV10-3 with TRBJ1-5, with 11 positions matching TRBD1. The germline gives CDR1 ENHRY, CDR2 SYGVKD. The CDR3 spans 18 residues. With 2 bases clipped from V and 4 bases from J, the junction kept 10 bases outside the gene matches. The CDR3 loop reads CAISEGGTGGIGNQPQHF. CDR3 DNA: TGTGCCATCAGTGAGGGCGGGACAGGGGGTATTGGAAATCAGCCCCAGCATTTT.

This clonotype appeared a few times. The V call is TRBV20-1, the J call TRBJ2-7, with D maybe TRBD1 (6 bases). CDR1 and CDR2 from the germline V gene are DFQATT and SNEGSKA (reference sequence). This CDR3 spans 13 amino acids. Trimming shortened V by 6 bases and J by 1 base, and 13 bases separated the two germline ends. The CDR3 sequence: CSAKGGGSYEQYF. CDR3 in DNA: TGCAGTGCAAAAGGGGGTGGGTCCTACGAGCAGTACTTC.

The table lists this clonotype with many counts. CDR3 nucleotide sequence: TGTGCCAGCAGTTTATCCCCGACTATCCATGAGCAGTTCTTC. Protein product: CASSLSPTIHEQFF. The rearrangement uses TRBV12-3 or TRBV12-4 and TRBJ2-1; TRBD2 is a possible D gene (5 bases). The CDR3 has 14 amino acids. The germline V and J ends were trimmed by 2 bases and 8 bases, with 13 bases remaining between them.

This chain links TRBV7-2 with TRBJ2-7; unclear D gene. This CDR3 contains 15 residues. V dropped 1 base and J dropped 2 bases, with 12 bases sitting between them. Per the germline V gene, CDR1 is SGHTA and CDR2 is FQGNSA. Written as DNA, the CDR3 is TGTGCCAGCAGCTTAGATTCTGCGGCGGCCTACGAGCAGTACTTC. Its translation is CASSLDSAAAYEQYF.

This chain joins TRBV5-5 and TRBJ2-1, with D uncertain. This CDR3 is 16 amino acids long. From germline, CDR1 is SGHKS and CDR2 YYEKEE (reference sequence). V lost 1 base, J lost 0 bases, and 11 bases lay in between. The CDR3 bases are TGTGCCAGCAGCTTGTCGCCCGCCAGCTCCTACAATGAGCAGTTCTTC. Its protein is CASSLSPASSYNEQFF.

This clonotype has more than one count but fewer than ten. The chain couples TRBV12-5 to TRBJ1-5; no firm D call. Germline V gives CDR1 LGHNT, CDR2 FRNRAP. CDR3 length: 11 amino acids. V shed 3 bases and J shed 5 bases, with 2 bases lying between them. In nucleotides, the CDR3 is TGTGCTAGTGGTTTTGATCAGCCCCAGCATTTT. Its translation: CASGFDQPQHF.

There are a few counts of this clonotype. V is TRBV4-2 and J is TRBJ1-1, with D perhaps matching TRBD1 (6 bases). Trimming took 0 bases from V and 0 from J, leaving 23 bases between them. Germline V gives CDR1 LGHNA, CDR2 YNFKEQ. The CDR3 has 20 amino acids. CDR3: CASSQDGFIGGRRVNTEAFF. CDR3 DNA: TGTGCCAGCAGCCAAGATGGGTTTATCGGGGGCCGGCGAGTGAACACTGAAGCTTTCTTT.

This clonotype was picked up many times. Here the CDR3 reads CASSQLYEQFF. The DNA for the CDR3 is TGTGCCAGCAGCCAATTGTATGAGCAGTTCTTC. V usage is TRBV4-2 and J usage is TRBJ2-1; D gene unclear. The CDR3 is made up of 11 amino acids. V was clipped by 2 bases and J by 8 bases, with 4 bases between them. Looked up from germline, CDR1 is LGHNA and CDR2 is YNFKEQ.

The chain combines TRBV10-3 with TRBJ2-2, with 14 nucleotides matching TRBD2. The CDR3 spans 16 residues. The germline V gene has CDR1 ENHRY and CDR2 SYGVKD. With V trimmed by 10 bases and J by 2 bases, 6 bases remained unmatched. The CDR3 DNA reads TGTGCCACCGGGACTAGCGGGAGTCGAAACACCGGGGAGCTGTTTTTT. Amino acid sequence: CATGTSGSRNTGELFF.

This clonotype has a single count. This chain uses TRBV30 with TRBJ2-1; the D is unclear. The CDR3 extends over 15 amino acids. Germline-derived CDR1 and CDR2 are GTSNPN and SVGIG (reference sequence). The germline V and J ends were trimmed by 7 bases and 0 bases, with 16 bases remaining between them. CDR3 residues: CASYGPSSSYNEQFF. CDR3 nucleotides: TGTGCCTCCTATGGGCCCTCGAGCTCCTACAATGAGCAGTTCTTC.

This clonotype was counted many times. This rearrangement joins TRBV27 to TRBJ2-1, with 8 bases lining up with TRBD2. The CDR3 totals 16 residues. The ends lost 2 bases at V and 4 bases at J; junction bases unmatched: 7. CDR1 is MNHEY and CDR2 is SMNVEV in the germline V gene (reference sequence). The CDR3 DNA reads as TGTGCCAGCAGTTTAGCGGCGGGAGGAGGATACAATGAGCAGTTCTTC. This codes for CASSLAAGGGYNEQFF.

The rearrangement joins TRBV9 to TRBJ2-1, with 8 bases lining up with TRBD1. This CDR3 has 15 amino acids. The junction had 4 bases not matched to a gene; V was cut back by 3 bases and J by 2 bases. Germline V gives CDR1 SGDLS, CDR2 YYNGEE. For the CDR3, the DNA is TGTGCCAGCAGCGACATGGACAGGGCCTACAATGAGCAGTTCTTC. Translated: CASSDMDRAYNEQFF. The entire variable domain, with the rest obtained from reference TRBV9 and TRBJ2-1, is as follows: DSGVTQTPKHLITATGQRVTLRCSPRSGDLSVYWYQQSLDQGLQFLIQYYNGEERAKGNILERFSAQQFPDLHSELNLSSLELGDSALYFCASSDMDRAYNEQFFGPGTRLTVL.

Many counts were recorded for this clonotype. The chain combines TRBV6-6 with TRBJ2-7; 7 nucleotides line up with TRBD2. Germline V gives CDR1 MNHNY, CDR2 SVGAGI (reference sequence). The CDR3 totals 13 residues. The V gene end was trimmed by 8 bases and the J gene end by 1 base; junction bases not matched to a gene: 5. The CDR3 region is CASERDPSYEQYF. Written as DNA, the CDR3 is TGTGCCAGCGAGCGGGACCCTTCCTACGAGCAGTACTTC.

This clonotype was recorded at least ten times. The gene calls are TRBV5-1 and TRBJ2-5, with 9 positions matching TRBD2. The CDR3 extends over 15 amino acids. V lost 4 bases and J lost 3; bases outside the gene matches: 7. In germline, CDR1 is SGHRS, CDR2 YFSETQ. The CDR3 is CASSVGTSREETQYF. In DNA form, the CDR3 reads TGCGCCAGCAGCGTCGGGACTAGCAGAGAAGAGACCCAGTACTTC. Full variable domain (remainder filled in from reference TRBV5-1 and TRBJ2-5): KAGVTQTPRYLIKTRGQQVTLSCSPISGHRSVSWYQQTPGQGLQFLFEYFSETQRNKGNFPGRFSGRQFSNSRSEMNVSTLELGDSALYLCASSVGTSREETQYFGPGTRLLVL.

The rearrangement joins TRBV12-3 or TRBV12-4 to TRBJ2-7; TRBD2 aligns across 8 bases. The CDR3 length is 15 residues. Trimming removed 3 bases from V and 5 bases from J; junction bases left unmatched: 9. The CDR3 DNA reads TGTGCCAGCAGTTTGGGCGGGAGGCCGAGGGACGAGCAGTACTTC. Translated, it gives CASSLGGRPRDEQYF.

This clonotype came up a few times. Written as DNA, the CDR3 is TGTGCCAGCAGCCCCCACATAGGGTCACCCCTCCACTTT. This codes for CASSPHIGSPLHF. The chain couples TRBV3-1 to TRBJ1-6; D call uncertain. The V gene's germline CDR1 is LGHDT and CDR2 YNNKEL (reference sequence). Trimming stripped 4 bases from V and 10 bases from J, with 11 bases between. The CDR3 has 13 residues.